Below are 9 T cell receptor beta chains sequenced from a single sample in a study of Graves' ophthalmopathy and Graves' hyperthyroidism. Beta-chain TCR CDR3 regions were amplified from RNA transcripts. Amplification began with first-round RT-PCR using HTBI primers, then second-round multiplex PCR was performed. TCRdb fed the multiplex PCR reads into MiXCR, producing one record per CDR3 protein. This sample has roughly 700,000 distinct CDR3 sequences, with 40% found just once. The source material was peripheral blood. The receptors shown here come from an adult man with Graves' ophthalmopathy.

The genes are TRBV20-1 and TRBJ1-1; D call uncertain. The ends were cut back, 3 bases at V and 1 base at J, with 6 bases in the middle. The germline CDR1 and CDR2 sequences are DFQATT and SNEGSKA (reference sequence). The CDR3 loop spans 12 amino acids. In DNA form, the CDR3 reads TGCAGTGCTAGGAAGGGGAACACTGAAGCTTTCTTT. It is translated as CSARKGNTEAFF.

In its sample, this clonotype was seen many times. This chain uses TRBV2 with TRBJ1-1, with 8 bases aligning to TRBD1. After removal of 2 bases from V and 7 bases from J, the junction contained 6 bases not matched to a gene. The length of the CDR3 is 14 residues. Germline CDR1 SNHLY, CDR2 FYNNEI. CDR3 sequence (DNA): TGTGCCAGCAGTGAACGTCCGGACAGGGTTGAAGCTTTCTTT. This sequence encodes CASSERPDRVEAFF.

Here the CDR3 DNA reads TGTGCCAGCACCCGGTGGCAGGGGGCTGTGCAATATGGCTACACCTTC. Its translation is CASTRWQGAVQYGYTF. The rearrangement joins TRBV2 to TRBJ1-2; 8 positions agree with TRBD1. The germline CDR1 and CDR2 sequences are SNHLY and FYNNEI. Unmatched junction bases numbered 15, after V lost 7 bases and J lost 5 bases. This CDR3 has 16 amino acids.

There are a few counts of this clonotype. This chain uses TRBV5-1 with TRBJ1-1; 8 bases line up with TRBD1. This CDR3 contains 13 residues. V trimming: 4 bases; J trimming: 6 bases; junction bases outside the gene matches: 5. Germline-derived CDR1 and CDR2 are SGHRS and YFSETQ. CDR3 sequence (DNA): TGCGCCAGCAGCAATCAGGGGGCGGCTGAAGCTTTCTTT. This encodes CASSNQGAAEAFF.

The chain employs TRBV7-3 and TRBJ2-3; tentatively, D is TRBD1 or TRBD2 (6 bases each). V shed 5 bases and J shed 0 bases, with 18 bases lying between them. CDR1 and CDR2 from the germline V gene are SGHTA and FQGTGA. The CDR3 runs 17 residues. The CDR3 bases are TGTGCCAGCAGCAAGAGCGTGGGGGGCTTCAGCACAGATACGCAGTATTTT. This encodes CASSKSVGGFSTDTQYF.

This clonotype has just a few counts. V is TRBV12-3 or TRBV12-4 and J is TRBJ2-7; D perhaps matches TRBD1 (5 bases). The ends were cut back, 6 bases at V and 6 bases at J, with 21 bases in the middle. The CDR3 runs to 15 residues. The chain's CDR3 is CASSPAPREVREQYF. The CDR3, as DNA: TGTGCCAGCAGCCCAGCTCCCAGGGAAGTACGCGAGCAGTACTTC.

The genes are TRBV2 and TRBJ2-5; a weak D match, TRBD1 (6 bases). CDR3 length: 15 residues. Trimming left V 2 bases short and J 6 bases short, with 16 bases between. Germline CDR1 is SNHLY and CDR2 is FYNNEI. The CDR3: CASSEWDMVRKTQYF. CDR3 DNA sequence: TGTGCCAGCAGTGAATGGGACATGGTTAGGAAGACCCAGTACTTC.

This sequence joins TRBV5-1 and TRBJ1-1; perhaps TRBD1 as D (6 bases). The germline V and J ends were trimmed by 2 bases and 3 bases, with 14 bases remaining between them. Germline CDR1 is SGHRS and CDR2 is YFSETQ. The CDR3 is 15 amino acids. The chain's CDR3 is CASSLPTGSHTEAFF. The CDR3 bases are TGCGCCAGCAGCTTACCAACAGGGAGCCACACTGAAGCTTTCTTT.

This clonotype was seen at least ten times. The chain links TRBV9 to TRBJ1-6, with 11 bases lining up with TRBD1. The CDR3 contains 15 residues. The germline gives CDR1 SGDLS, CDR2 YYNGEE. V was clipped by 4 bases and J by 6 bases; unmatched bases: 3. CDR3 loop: CASSLGTGGNSPLHF. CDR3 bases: TGTGCCAGCAGCTTAGGGACAGGGGGTAATTCACCCCTCCACTTT.